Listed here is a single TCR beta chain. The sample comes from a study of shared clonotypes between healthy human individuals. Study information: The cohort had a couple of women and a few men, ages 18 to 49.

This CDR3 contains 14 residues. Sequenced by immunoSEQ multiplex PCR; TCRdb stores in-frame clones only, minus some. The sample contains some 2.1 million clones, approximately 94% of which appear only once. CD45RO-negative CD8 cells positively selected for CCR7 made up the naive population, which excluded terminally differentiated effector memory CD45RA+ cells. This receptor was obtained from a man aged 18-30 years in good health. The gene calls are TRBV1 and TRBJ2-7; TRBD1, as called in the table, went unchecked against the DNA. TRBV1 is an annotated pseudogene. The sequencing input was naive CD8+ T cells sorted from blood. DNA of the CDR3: TGCACCAGCAGCCCCTACAGGGGCTCGGGCGAGCAGTACTTC. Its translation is CTSSPYRGSGEQYF.